The next 31 T cell receptor beta chains were all read from a single sample in a study of blood T cell repertoires in COVID-19. Profiling relied on immunoSEQ multiplex PCR, and the TCRdb table lists in-frame clones only, not all of them. This table has roughly 250,000 clones, about 88% appearing once. Specimen: peripheral blood. These receptor sequences come from a woman aged 40-49 years who had recovered from COVID-19.

The rearrangement links TRBV5-4 to TRBJ1-2; TRBD1 agrees at 7 bases. Germline assignment: CDR1 SGHNT and CDR2 YYREEE (reference sequence). The CDR3 has 13 residues. The junction had 6 bases not matched to a gene; V was cut back by 4 bases and J by 6 bases. CDR3 nucleotide sequence: TGTGCCAGCAGCCCCAAAGGACAGGATGGCTACACCTTC. This sequence encodes CASSPKGQDGYTF.

This clone is a singleton in its sample. V is TRBV10-2 and J is TRBJ2-2, with TRBD2 as a possible D gene (5 bases). V lost 0 bases and J 6 bases, leaving 11 bases between the germline ends. Germline CDR1 and CDR2: WSHSY and SAAADI. The CDR3 contains 15 residues. CDR3 sequence (DNA): TGCGCCAGCAGTGAGTCTCCGGACGGGGCCGGGGAGCTGTTTTTT. It specifies CASSESPDGAGELFF.

This chain uses TRBV18 with TRBJ2-2; D is perhaps TRBD2 (6 bases). Trimming took 2 bases from V and 4 from J, leaving 20 bases between them. The germline V gene encodes CDR1 KGHSH and CDR2 LQKENI. This CDR3 contains 18 residues. The DNA of the CDR3 is TGTGCCAGCTCACCAAGGTTGGCAGCGACTAGTAGCACCGGGGAGCTGTTTTTT. This codes for CASSPRLAATSSTGELFF.

This chain uses TRBV4-1 with TRBJ2-7, with 9 bases lining up with TRBD1. The ends lost 4 bases at V and 0 bases at J; junction bases unmatched: 10. Germline loops: CDR1 MGHRA, CDR2 YSYEKL. CDR3 length: 17 residues. This CDR3 reads CASSPGTGWTSSYEQYF. CDR3 DNA: TGCGCCAGCAGCCCCGGGACAGGGTGGACGAGCTCCTACGAGCAGTACTTC.

This clone was counted between two and nine times. The chain employs TRBV19 and TRBJ2-1; 11 bases agree with TRBD1. This CDR3 contains 15 residues. V trimming: 5 bases; J trimming: 4 bases; junction bases outside the gene matches: 4. In germline, CDR1 is LNHDA, CDR2 SQIVND (reference sequence). CDR3 residues: CASSRTGGWYNEQFF. The CDR3 nucleotides are TGTGCCAGTAGTCGGACAGGGGGCTGGTACAATGAGCAGTTCTTC.

The chain has TRBV6-5 and TRBJ1-6, with 7 bases aligning to TRBD1. There are 14 residues in the CDR3. Looked up from germline, CDR1 is MNHEY and CDR2 is SVGAGI. Trimming cost V 6 bases and J 7 bases; bases outside gene matches: 6. The CDR3: CASRADRTNSPLHF. In nucleotides, the CDR3 is TGTGCCAGCAGGGCGGACAGGACCAATTCACCCCTCCACTTT.

This clone was seen only once. The genes are TRBV6-5 and TRBJ2-1; D is uncertain. Germline CDR1 is MNHEY and CDR2 is SVGAGI. V gave up 2 bases and J gave up 1 base, with 12 bases separating them. The CDR3 is 16 residues long. CDR3 DNA: TGTGCCAGCAGTTACAGTGCGGCCGGATCCTACAATGAGCAGTTCTTC. It translates to CASSYSAAGSYNEQFF.

The chain is built from TRBV5-5 and TRBJ2-1; TRBD2 matches at 7 bases. The CDR3 has 13 residues. Per germline, CDR1 SGHKS and CDR2 YYEKEE (reference sequence). The V gene end was trimmed by 4 bases and the J gene end by 6 bases; junction bases not matched to a gene: 4. The chain's CDR3 is CASSPGTTNEQFF. The CDR3 nucleotides read TGTGCCAGCAGCCCGGGGACTACCAATGAGCAGTTCTTC.

V gene TRBV7-3 combines with J gene TRBJ2-1; 11 bases are a match to TRBD2. V trimming: 2 bases; J trimming: 7 bases; junction bases outside the gene matches: 13. The length of the CDR3 is 18 residues. CDR1 and CDR2 (germline): SGHTA, FQGTGA. The DNA of the CDR3 is TGTGCCAGCAGCTTACGCCTGACCGGGCTAGCGGGAGGAAATGAGCAGTTCTTC. As protein: CASSLRLTGLAGGNEQFF.

This chain connects TRBV6-4 to TRBJ1-6, with a tentative D call TRBD1 (5 bases). Germline V gene sequence: CDR1 MRHNA, CDR2 SNTAGT. V lost 3 bases and J 11 bases, leaving 17 bases between the germline ends. The CDR3 contains 15 residues. The CDR3 reads CASSDLPGGRTPLHF. CDR3 nucleotide sequence: TGTGCCAGCAGTGATTTACCCGGGGGGAGGACACCCCTCCACTTT.

The chain employs TRBV11-2 and TRBJ1-2, with 8 bases fitting TRBD1. V trimming: 0 bases; J trimming: 4 bases; junction bases outside the gene matches: 7. Germline V gene data show CDR1 as SGHAT and CDR2 as FQNNGV. This CDR3 comprises 16 residues. CDR3 nucleotides: TGTGCCAGCAGCTTAGAGCGGGGCAGGGGGCCCTATGGCTACACCTTC. Encoded protein: CASSLERGRGPYGYTF.

For the CDR3, the DNA is TGTGCCAGCAGCCGACAGGATAACTATGGCTACACCTTC. It codes for CASSRQDNYGYTF. The chain recombines TRBV7-2 with TRBJ1-2; D perhaps matches TRBD1 (6 bases). The CDR3 has 13 amino acids. V was trimmed by 5 bases and J by 1 base, leaving 8 bases between them. Germline-derived CDR1 and CDR2 are SGHTA and FQGNSA.

This clone was detected a few times. The rearrangement joins TRBV4-3 to TRBJ1-5; D gene uncertain. CDR1 and CDR2 (germline): LGHNA, YSLEER. Trimming removed 4 bases at V and 2 bases at J, with 18 bases between. The CDR3 spans 17 residues. CDR3 in amino acids: CASSPLTGRSGNQPQHF. CDR3 nucleotides: TGCGCCAGCAGCCCTTTGACCGGGAGGTCTGGCAATCAGCCCCAGCATTTT.

The rearrangement links TRBV10-3 to TRBJ2-1, with 7 bases aligning to TRBD2. The V segment lost 0 bases and the J segment 7 bases; nucleotides outside the gene matches: 12. From germline, CDR1 is ENHRY and CDR2 SYGVKD. The CDR3 contains 17 residues. CDR3 loop: CAISESMGGGSSNEQFF. CDR3 bases: TGTGCCATCAGTGAGTCGATGGGCGGGGGTTCTAGTAATGAGCAGTTCTTC.

V gene TRBV7-2 combines with J gene TRBJ1-1; D not certain. Trimming left V 3 bases short and J 2 bases short, with 7 bases between. The CDR3 consists of 13 residues. The V gene's germline CDR1 is SGHTA and CDR2 FQGNSA. The CDR3 nucleotides are TGTGCCAGCAGCTTTGAGTTCAACACTGAAGCTTTCTTT. As protein: CASSFEFNTEAFF.

The rearrangement uses TRBV6-5 and TRBJ1-2, with a weak D call TRBD1 (5 bases). The CDR3 totals 11 residues. The germline gives CDR1 MNHEY, CDR2 SVGAGI. Trimming removed 10 bases at V and 7 bases at J, with 13 bases between. The CDR3 DNA follows: TGTGCCATCGACAGCTCCAGTGGCTACACCTTC. It specifies CAIDSSSGYTF.

This clone was detected only once. This rearrangement joins TRBV25-1 to TRBJ1-5; a weak D match, TRBD1 (5 bases). The CDR3 consists of 14 residues. The V gene's germline CDR1 is MGHDK and CDR2 SYGVNS. The V end was cut by 2 bases, the J end by 4 bases, with 9 bases between. The CDR3 loop is CASSEGGGNQPQHF. CDR3 nucleotides: TGTGCCAGCAGTGAAGGGGGAGGGAATCAGCCCCAGCATTTT.

V gene TRBV2 combines with J gene TRBJ1-5, with unresolved D. V lost 6 bases and J 6 bases, leaving 12 bases between the germline ends. This CDR3 region has 13 residues. Germline V gene sequence: CDR1 SNHLY, CDR2 FYNNEI. DNA for the CDR3: TGTGCCAGCAGCTTGACATTGAGTCAGCCCCAGCATTTT. Amino acids: CASSLTLSQPQHF.

V gene TRBV11-2 combines with J gene TRBJ2-1; tentative D call: TRBD2 (7 bases). CDR3 length: 16 residues. Trimming stripped 7 bases from V and 6 bases from J, with 22 bases between. In germline, CDR1 is SGHAT, CDR2 FQNNGV. The CDR3 region has the DNA TGTGCCAGCATCGAAGGGGGGGGGCGTTTGGGCAATGAGCAGTTCTTC. Translating gives CASIEGGGRLGNEQFF.

This chain connects TRBV7-2 to TRBJ2-1; maybe TRBD2 (6 bases). The V end lost 5 bases, the J end lost 0 bases, and 11 bases lay between the germline ends. CDR3 length equals 15 residues. The germline gives CDR1 SGHTA, CDR2 FQGNSA. CDR3: CASSPGGASYNEQFF. The CDR3 bases are TGTGCCAGCAGCCCCGGAGGGGCCTCCTACAATGAGCAGTTCTTC.

The V gene is TRBV6-4, the J gene TRBJ1-6; D gene ambiguous. The ends were cut back, 6 bases at V and 7 bases at J, with 10 bases in the middle. This CDR3 has 13 amino acids. Germline CDR1 and CDR2: MRHNA and SNTAGT. The CDR3: CASRLEGNSPLHF. In nucleotides, the CDR3 is TGTGCCAGCAGGTTGGAGGGAAATTCACCCCTCCACTTT.

V gene TRBV19 combines with J gene TRBJ1-5; D is uncertain. CDR1 is LNHDA, CDR2 SQIVND, per germline (reference sequence). This CDR3 spans 14 amino acids. Deletions cut 1 base from V and 7 bases from J, with 11 bases between. The CDR3 here is CASSIGPGKQPQHF. For the CDR3, the DNA is TGTGCCAGTAGTATAGGACCGGGGAAACAGCCCCAGCATTTT. Full variable domain (outside the CDR3, taken from reference TRBV19 and TRBJ1-5): DGGITQSPKYLFRKEGQNVTLSCEQNLNHDAMYWYRQDPGQGLRLIYYSQIVNDFQKGDIAEGYSVSREKKESFPLTVTSAQKNPTAFYLCASSIGPGKQPQHFGDGTRLSIL.

CDR3 region: CAISESGLWELGLDYGYTF. CDR3 nucleotide sequence: TGTGCCATCAGTGAGTCGGGCCTGTGGGAGTTGGGATTAGACTATGGCTACACCTTC. The chain employs TRBV10-3 and TRBJ1-2; D ambiguous. Germline loops: CDR1 ENHRY, CDR2 SYGVKD. The CDR3 runs 19 residues. Trimming cost V 0 bases and J 3 bases, with 23 bases left between them.

The J gene is TRBJ2-1, the V gene TRBV21-1; the table's D gene call, TRBD1, was not cross checked with the DNA. TRBV21-1 is annotated as a pseudogene. The CDR3 sequence is 16 residues long. The CDR3 reads CASSKKKGQGYNEQFF. For the CDR3, the DNA is TGTGCCAGCAGCAAAAAAAAAGGACAGGGCTACAATGAGCAGTTCTTC.

The chain recombines TRBV5-4 with TRBJ1-5; 7 bases agree with TRBD1. V dropped 4 bases and J dropped 5; count of bases not matched to a gene: 3. The CDR3 is 13 residues long. The germline V gene has CDR1 SGHNT and CDR2 YYREEE (reference sequence). CDR3 in amino acids: CASSPDRDQPQHF. CDR3 bases: TGTGCCAGCAGCCCAGACAGGGATCAGCCCCAGCATTTT.

In DNA, the CDR3 is TGTGCCAGCTCACCAAGTAGCGGGGGAAAGCTTTCCGGGGAGCTGTTTTTT. It is translated as CASSPSSGGKLSGELFF. The chain recombines TRBV18 with TRBJ2-2; 9 nucleotides agree with TRBD2. Germline V gene lookup returns CDR1 KGHSH and CDR2 LQKENI. V trimming: 2 bases; J trimming: 6 bases; junction bases outside the gene matches: 10. CDR3 length: 17 amino acids.

This chain links TRBV4-3 with TRBJ2-1; no firm D call. Deletions cut 5 bases from V and 5 bases from J, with 16 bases between. The CDR3 has 15 residues. CDR1 is LGHNA, CDR2 YSLEER, per germline. The CDR3 loop reads CASSNLERPDNEQFF. Here the CDR3 DNA reads TGCGCCAGCAGCAACCTAGAACGCCCGGACAATGAGCAGTTCTTC.

The chain uses TRBV7-2 and TRBJ1-4; 7 nucleotides match TRBD1. With 4 bases clipped from V and 4 bases from J, the junction kept 6 bases outside the gene matches. This CDR3 contains 15 residues. Germline values: CDR1 SGHTA, CDR2 FQGNSA. CDR3 coding DNA: TGTGCCAGCAGCTCCAGACAGGGACGTAATGAAAAACTGTTTTTT. Amino acid sequence: CASSSRQGRNEKLFF.

This chain joins TRBV25-1 and TRBJ2-3; possibly TRBD2 for D (5 bases). The CDR3 covers 15 residues. The germline V gene encodes CDR1 MGHDK and CDR2 SYGVNS. V was pared by 5 bases and J by 1 base, with 13 bases between. The CDR3 DNA reads as TGTGCCAGCAGTCCTAGGGCGGGCCGCACAGATACGCAGTATTTT. As protein: CASSPRAGRTDTQYF. The full variable domain, its missing parts supplied by reference TRBV25-1 and TRBJ2-3, is EADIYQTPRYLVIGTGKKITLECSQTMGHDKMYWYQQDPGMELHLIHYSYGVNSTEKGDLSSESTVSRIRTEHFPLTLESARPSHTSQYLCASSPRAGRTDTQYFGPGTRLTVL.

The gene calls are TRBV7-3 and TRBJ2-7; 7 nucleotides match TRBD1. This CDR3 has 13 residues. CDR1 and CDR2 (germline): SGHTA, FQGTGA. Trimming took 5 bases from V and 3 from J; bases not matched to a gene: 4. Here the CDR3 reads CASSRDSLYEQYF. The DNA for the CDR3 is TGTGCCAGCAGCCGGGACAGCCTCTACGAGCAGTACTTC.

J is TRBJ2-7 and V is TRBV11-2; 7 bases line up with TRBD2. V lost 5 bases, J lost 5 bases, and 18 bases stayed unmatched. Germline CDR1 reads SGHAT; CDR2 reads FQNNGV. CDR3 length equals 17 residues. For the CDR3, the DNA is TGTGCCAGCAGCCATCTCGGGGGAGGGCCCTCCGGGGACGAGCAGTACTTC. Its translation: CASSHLGGGPSGDEQYF.